One and the same sample provided the 10 T cell receptor beta chains below, sequenced in a study of blood T cell repertoires in COVID-19. Using immunoSEQ multiplex PCR, the repertoire was profiled, and TCRdb retains in-frame clones only, with some absent. In the table there are 130,000 to 150,000 clones, approximately 91% of which are singletons. Specimen: peripheral blood. These receptors were obtained from a man aged 50 to 59 with active or convalescent COVID-19.

V usage is TRBV2 and J usage is TRBJ2-1, with D possibly TRBD1 on 6 matching bases. This CDR3 is 13 amino acids long. From germline, CDR1 is SNHLY and CDR2 FYNNEI. Deletions cut 6 bases from V and 4 bases from J, with 10 bases between. For the CDR3, the DNA is TGTGCCAGCAGCTATGGACAGTACAATGAGCAGTTCTTC. Translating it yields CASSYGQYNEQFF.

This clone was detected only once. J is TRBJ1-1 and V is TRBV30, with 7 positions matching TRBD1. With V trimmed by 2 bases and J by 2 bases, 5 bases remained unmatched. The CDR3 length is 14 residues. Germline V CDR1 and CDR2: GTSNPN, SVGIG (reference sequence). The CDR3 loop reads CAWSRQGKNTEAFF. CDR3 DNA: TGTGCCTGGAGTCGACAGGGAAAAAACACTGAAGCTTTCTTT. Full variable domain (missing parts from reference TRBV30 and TRBJ1-1): SQTIHQWPATLVQPVGSPLSLECTVEGTSNPNLYWYRQAAGRGLQLLFYSVGIGQISSEVPQNLSASRPQDRQFILSSKKLLLSDSGFYLCAWSRQGKNTEAFFGQGTRLTVV.

The rearrangement links TRBV19 to TRBJ1-1; D ambiguous. Per germline, CDR1 LNHDA and CDR2 SQIVND (reference sequence). Trimming left V 1 base short and J 11 bases short, with 11 bases between. This CDR3 has 12 residues. The CDR3 coding sequence is TGTGCCAGTAGTATAGGAAGGGAGGTGGCTTTCTTT. Its protein product is CASSIGREVAFF.

The genes are TRBV20-1 and TRBJ1-2, with D perhaps matching TRBD1 (5 bases). The CDR3 extends over 11 amino acids. The germline V gene has CDR1 DFQATT and CDR2 SNEGSKA (reference sequence). The CDR3 sequence: CSVRGAHGYTF. The CDR3 DNA is TGCAGCGTCCGCGGGGCGCATGGCTACACCTTC.

The rearrangement joins TRBV6-2 or TRBV6-3 to TRBJ2-1; D is possibly TRBD2 (6 bases). The CDR3 is 14 amino acids. The V gene's germline CDR1 is MNHEY and CDR2 SVGEGT. With 9 bases removed from V and 4 bases from J, the gap between germline ends came to 16 bases. This chain's CDR3 is CASSAGFSYNEQFF. In nucleotides, the CDR3 is TGTGCCAGTAGTGCGGGGTTCTCGTACAATGAGCAGTTCTTC.

This clone was seen only once. The chain employs TRBV5-6 and TRBJ2-2; D possibly corresponds to TRBD1 (6 bases). Germline lookup yields CDR1 SGHDT and CDR2 YYEEEE. This CDR3 has 18 amino acids. The V end lost 0 bases, the J end lost 0 bases, and 15 bases lay between the germline ends. The CDR3 DNA sequence: TGTGCCAGCAGCTTGGGGGGTCTGGGGGCCCCGAACACCGGGGAGCTGTTTTTT. Amino acids: CASSLGGLGAPNTGELFF.

The chain joins TRBV9 to TRBJ2-6; D call uncertain. CDR3 length: 18 amino acids. V gave up 0 bases and J gave up 0 bases, with 13 bases separating them. Germline CDR1 reads SGDLS; CDR2 reads YYNGEE. The CDR3 sequence: CASSVGPGASSGANVLTF. CDR3 nucleotides: TGTGCCAGCAGCGTAGGCCCAGGTGCGAGCTCTGGGGCCAACGTCCTGACTTTC.

This rearrangement joins TRBV12-3 or TRBV12-4 to TRBJ1-2; 9 bases line up with TRBD1. The CDR3 is made up of 13 amino acids. Trimming took 5 bases from V and 5 from J; bases not matched to a gene: 3. The CDR3 protein is CASSHGTGYGYTF. The CDR3 nucleotides are TGTGCCAGCAGTCATGGGACAGGGTATGGCTACACCTTC.

The rearrangement links TRBV18 to TRBJ2-1; no definite D call. The CDR3 covers 13 residues. The V and J ends lost 6 bases and 4 bases respectively, with 10 bases between them. Germline CDR1 KGHSH, CDR2 LQKENI. In DNA, the CDR3 is TGTGCCAGCTCGCGAGGCTTGTACAATGAGCAGTTCTTC. Encoded protein: CASSRGLYNEQFF.

This chain uses TRBV30 with TRBJ1-2, with 8 positions matching TRBD1. This CDR3 has 12 residues. Unmatched junction bases numbered 7, after V lost 5 bases and J lost 8 bases. CDR1 GTSNPN and CDR2 SVGIG come from the germline V gene (reference sequence). The CDR3 nucleotides are TGTGCCTGGTCCCCGGGACAGGCAGGCTACACCTTC. This gives the protein CAWSPGQAGYTF.